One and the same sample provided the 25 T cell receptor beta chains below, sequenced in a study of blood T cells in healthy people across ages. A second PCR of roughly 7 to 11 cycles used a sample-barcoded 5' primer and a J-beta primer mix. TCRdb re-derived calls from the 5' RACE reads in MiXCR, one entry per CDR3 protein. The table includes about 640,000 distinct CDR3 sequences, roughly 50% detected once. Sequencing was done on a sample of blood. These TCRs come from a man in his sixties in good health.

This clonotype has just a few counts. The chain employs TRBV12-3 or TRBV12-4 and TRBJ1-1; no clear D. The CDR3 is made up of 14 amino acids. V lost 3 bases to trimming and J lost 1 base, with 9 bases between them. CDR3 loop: CASSFLSPNTEAFF. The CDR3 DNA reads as TGTGCCAGCAGTTTTTTGTCCCCGAACACTGAAGCTTTCTTT.

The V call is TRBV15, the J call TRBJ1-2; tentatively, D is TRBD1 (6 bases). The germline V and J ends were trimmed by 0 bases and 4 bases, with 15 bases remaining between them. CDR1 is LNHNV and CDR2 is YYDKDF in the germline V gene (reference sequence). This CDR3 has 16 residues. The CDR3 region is CATSRDLSQGPYGYTF. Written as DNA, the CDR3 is TGTGCCACCAGCAGAGATTTATCACAGGGACCCTATGGCTACACCTTC.

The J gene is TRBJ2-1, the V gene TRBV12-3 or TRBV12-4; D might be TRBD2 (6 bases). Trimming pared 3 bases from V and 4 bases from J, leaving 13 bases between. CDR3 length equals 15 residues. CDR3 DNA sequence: TGTGCCAGCAGTTTTATGTCCGCGGGGTACAATGAGCAGTTCTTC. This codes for CASSFMSAGYNEQFF.

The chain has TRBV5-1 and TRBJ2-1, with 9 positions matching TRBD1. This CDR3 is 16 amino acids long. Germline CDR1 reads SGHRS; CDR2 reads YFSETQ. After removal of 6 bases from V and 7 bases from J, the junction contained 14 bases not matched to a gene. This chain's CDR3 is CASTRWTGDRANEQFF. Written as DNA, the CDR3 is TGCGCCAGCACACGCTGGACCGGGGACAGGGCTAATGAGCAGTTCTTC. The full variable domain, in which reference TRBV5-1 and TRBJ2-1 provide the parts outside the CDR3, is KAGVTQTPRYLIKTRGQQVTLSCSPISGHRSVSWYQQTPGQGLQFLFEYFSETQRNKGNFPGRFSGRQFSNSRSEMNVSTLELGDSALYLCASTRWTGDRANEQFFGPGTRLTVL.

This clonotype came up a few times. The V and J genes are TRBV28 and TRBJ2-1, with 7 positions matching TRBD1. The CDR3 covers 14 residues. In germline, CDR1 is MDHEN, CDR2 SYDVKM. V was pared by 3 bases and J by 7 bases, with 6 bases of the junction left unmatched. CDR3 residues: CASSFIGGMNEQFF. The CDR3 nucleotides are TGTGCCAGCAGTTTCATAGGGGGCATGAATGAGCAGTTCTTC.

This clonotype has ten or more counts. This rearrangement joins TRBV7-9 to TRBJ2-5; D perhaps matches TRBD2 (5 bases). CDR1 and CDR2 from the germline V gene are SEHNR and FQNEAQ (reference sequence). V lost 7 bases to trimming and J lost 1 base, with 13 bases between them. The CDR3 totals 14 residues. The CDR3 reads CASTSSGVQETQYF. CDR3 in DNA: TGTGCCAGCACCTCCTCCGGGGTCCAAGAGACCCAGTACTTC.

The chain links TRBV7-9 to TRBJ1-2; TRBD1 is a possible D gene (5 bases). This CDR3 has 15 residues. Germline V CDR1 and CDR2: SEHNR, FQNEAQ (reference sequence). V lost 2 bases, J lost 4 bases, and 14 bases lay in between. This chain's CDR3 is CASSLSPTARYGYTF. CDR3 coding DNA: TGTGCCAGCAGCTTAAGTCCGACAGCCCGCTATGGCTACACCTTC.

CDR3 sequence: CASSYSYGYEQYF. As DNA, the CDR3 is TGTGCCAGCAGTTACTCGTACGGATACGAGCAGTACTTC. J is TRBJ2-7 and V is TRBV6-5; D gene unclear. Trimming left V 0 bases short and J 4 bases short, with 7 bases between. The CDR3 is made up of 13 amino acids. Germline CDR1 is MNHEY and CDR2 is SVGAGI.

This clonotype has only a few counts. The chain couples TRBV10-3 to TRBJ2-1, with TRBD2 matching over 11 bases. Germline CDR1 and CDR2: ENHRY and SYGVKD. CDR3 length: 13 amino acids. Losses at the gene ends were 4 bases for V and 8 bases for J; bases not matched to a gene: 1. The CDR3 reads CAISGSGGDEQFF. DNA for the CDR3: TGTGCCATCAGTGGTAGCGGGGGGGATGAGCAGTTCTTC.

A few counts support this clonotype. The CDR3 protein is CASARGSDNSPLHF. The CDR3 bases are TGTGCCAGCGCCCGGGGGTCGGATAATTCACCCCTCCACTTT. The chain has TRBV25-1 and TRBJ1-6, with D perhaps TRBD1 (5 bases). The CDR3 has 14 residues. Deletions cut 8 bases from V and 5 bases from J, with 13 bases between. Per germline, CDR1 MGHDK and CDR2 SYGVNS.

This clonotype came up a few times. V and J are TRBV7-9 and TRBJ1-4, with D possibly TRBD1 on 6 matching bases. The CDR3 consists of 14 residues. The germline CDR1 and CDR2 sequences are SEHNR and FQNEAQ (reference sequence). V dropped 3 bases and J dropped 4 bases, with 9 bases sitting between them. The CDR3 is CASSLGGLNEKLFF. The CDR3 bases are TGTGCCAGCAGCTTGGGGGGCCTTAATGAAAAACTGTTTTTT.

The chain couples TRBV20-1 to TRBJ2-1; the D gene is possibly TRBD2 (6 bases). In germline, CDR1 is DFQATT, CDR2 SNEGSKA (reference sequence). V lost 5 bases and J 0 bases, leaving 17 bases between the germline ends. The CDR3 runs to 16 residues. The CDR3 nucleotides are TGCAGTGCTTACAATTCGGCGGGGAGCTCCTACAATGAGCAGTTCTTC. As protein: CSAYNSAGSSYNEQFF.

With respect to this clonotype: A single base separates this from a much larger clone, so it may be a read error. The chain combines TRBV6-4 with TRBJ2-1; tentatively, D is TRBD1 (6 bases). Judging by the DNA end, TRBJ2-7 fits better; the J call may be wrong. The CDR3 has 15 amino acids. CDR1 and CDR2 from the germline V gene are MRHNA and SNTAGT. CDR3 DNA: TGTGCCAGCAGTGAAGAGCTAGGGGGTAGGAATGAGCAGTACTTC. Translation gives CASSEELGGRNEQYF.

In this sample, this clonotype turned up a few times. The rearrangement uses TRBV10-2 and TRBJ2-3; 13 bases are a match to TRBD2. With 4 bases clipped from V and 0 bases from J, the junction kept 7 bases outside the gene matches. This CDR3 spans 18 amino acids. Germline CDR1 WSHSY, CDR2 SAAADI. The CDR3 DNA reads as TGCGCCAGCAGTGTTAGGACTAGCGGGAGATGGAGCACAGATACGCAGTATTTT. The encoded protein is CASSVRTSGRWSTDTQYF.

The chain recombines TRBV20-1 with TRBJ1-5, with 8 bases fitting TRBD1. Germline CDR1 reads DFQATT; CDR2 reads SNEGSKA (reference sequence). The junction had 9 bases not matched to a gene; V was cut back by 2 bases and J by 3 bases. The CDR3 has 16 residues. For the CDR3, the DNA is TGCAGTGCTAGATCACCGGGACAGGTGAACAATCAGCCCCAGCATTTT. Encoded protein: CSARSPGQVNNQPQHF.

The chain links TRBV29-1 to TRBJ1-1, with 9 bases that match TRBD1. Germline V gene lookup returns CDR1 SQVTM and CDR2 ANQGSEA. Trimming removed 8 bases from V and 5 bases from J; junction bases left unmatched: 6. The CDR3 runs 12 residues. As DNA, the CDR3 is TGCAGCTATACAGGGGGCCGGACTGAAGCTTTCTTT. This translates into CSYTGGRTEAFF.

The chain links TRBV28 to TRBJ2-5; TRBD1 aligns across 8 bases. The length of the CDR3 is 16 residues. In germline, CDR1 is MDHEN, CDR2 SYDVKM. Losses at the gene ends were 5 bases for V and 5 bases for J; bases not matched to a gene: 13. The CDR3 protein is CASSTPRTGRWETQYF. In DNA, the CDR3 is TGTGCCAGCAGTACCCCCAGGACAGGGAGGTGGGAGACCCAGTACTTC.

The CDR3: CATEGGVSNEQFF. CDR3 DNA sequence: TGTGCCACCGAGGGGGGCGTTTCCAATGAGCAGTTCTTC. J is TRBJ2-1 and V is TRBV28; possibly TRBD1 or TRBD2 for D (6 bases each). The CDR3 is 13 amino acids. V gave up 10 bases and J gave up 6 bases, with 16 bases separating them. Germline V gene data show CDR1 as MDHEN and CDR2 as SYDVKM.

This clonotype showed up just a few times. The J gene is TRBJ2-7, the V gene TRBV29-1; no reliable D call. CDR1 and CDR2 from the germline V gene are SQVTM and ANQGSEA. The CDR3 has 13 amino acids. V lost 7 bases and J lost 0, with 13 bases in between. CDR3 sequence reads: CSAQRPSSYEQYF. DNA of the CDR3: TGCAGCGCCCAGAGACCCAGCTCCTACGAGCAGTACTTC.

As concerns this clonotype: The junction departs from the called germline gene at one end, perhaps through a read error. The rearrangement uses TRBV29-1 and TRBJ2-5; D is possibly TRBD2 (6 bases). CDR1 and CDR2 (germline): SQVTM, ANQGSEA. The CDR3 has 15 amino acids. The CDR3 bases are TGCAGCGTTGAGGCCCGCGGGGCATCACAAGGGACCCAGTACTTC. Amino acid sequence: CSVEARGASQGTQYF.

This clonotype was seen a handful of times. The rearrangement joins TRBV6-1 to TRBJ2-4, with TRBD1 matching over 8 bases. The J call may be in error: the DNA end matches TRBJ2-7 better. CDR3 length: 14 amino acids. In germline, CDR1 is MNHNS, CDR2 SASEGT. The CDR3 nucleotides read TGTGCCAGCAGGGACAGGGTAGTTCTGCACGAGCAGTACTTC. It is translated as CASRDRVVLHEQYF.

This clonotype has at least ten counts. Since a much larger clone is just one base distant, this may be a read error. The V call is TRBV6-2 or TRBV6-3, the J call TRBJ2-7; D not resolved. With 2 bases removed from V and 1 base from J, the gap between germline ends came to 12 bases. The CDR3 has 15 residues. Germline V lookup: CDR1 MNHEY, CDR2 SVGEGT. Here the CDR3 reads CASSYALVRSYEQYF. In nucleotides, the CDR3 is TGTGCCAGCAGTTACGCGTTAGTTCGATCCTACGAGCAGTACTTC.

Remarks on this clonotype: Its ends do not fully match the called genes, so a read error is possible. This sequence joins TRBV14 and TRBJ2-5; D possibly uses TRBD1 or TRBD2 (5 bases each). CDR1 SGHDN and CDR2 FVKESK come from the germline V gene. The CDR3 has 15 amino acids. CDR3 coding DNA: TGTGCCAACAGCCAGGGAGTAGGGCATCGGGAGACCCAGTACTTC. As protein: CANSQGVGHRETQYF.

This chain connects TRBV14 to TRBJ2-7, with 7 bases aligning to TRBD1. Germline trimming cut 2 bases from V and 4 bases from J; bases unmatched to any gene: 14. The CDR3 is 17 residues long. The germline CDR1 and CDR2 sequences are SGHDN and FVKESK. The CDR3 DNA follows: TGTGCCAGCAGCCAAAAGACAGGGATTAATAGGACGTACGAGCAGTACTTC. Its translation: CASSQKTGINRTYEQYF.

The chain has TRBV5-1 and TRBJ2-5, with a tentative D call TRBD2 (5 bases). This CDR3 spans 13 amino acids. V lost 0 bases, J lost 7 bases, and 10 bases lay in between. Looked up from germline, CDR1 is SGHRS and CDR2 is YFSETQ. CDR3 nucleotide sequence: TGCGCCAGCAGCTTGGAACTAGATGGGACCCAGTACTTC. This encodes CASSLELDGTQYF.